The rows below give T cell receptor beta chains drawn from one sample of a study of blood T cell repertoires in COVID-19. Using immunoSEQ multiplex PCR, the repertoire was profiled, and TCRdb retains in-frame clones only, with some absent. The sample includes fewer than 300,000 clones, around 84% of them seen just once. Input material: PBMCs or T cells enriched from blood (not recorded which). The receptor set was obtained from a middle-aged man who had been exposed to COVID-19. Each CDR3 is given with its conserved first and last residue. Each record gives: V gene, D gene, clone size, J gene, CDR3 protein, CDR3 DNA. A D gene is named only where the DNA matches it firmly. Size is omitted from some rows. Given values are once, few, many or a class for expanded clones.

v_call: TRBV5-6
d_call: TRBD2
clone_size: -
j_call: TRBJ2-7
cdr3_aa: CASSWRVVAGGYEQYF
cdr3_nt: TGTGCCAGCAGTTGGAGGGTAGTGGCGGGAGGCTACGAGCAGTACTTC

v_call: TRBV11-2
d_call: -
clone_size: -
j_call: TRBJ1-2
cdr3_aa: CASSSPDRGGLRGYTF
cdr3_nt: TGTGCCAGCAGCTCACCCGACCGGGGGGGTCTTCGTGGCTACACCTTC

v_call: TRBV2
d_call: -
clone_size: -
j_call: TRBJ2-1
cdr3_aa: CASDGGSSYNEQFF
cdr3_nt: TGTGCCAGCGACGGGGGAAGCTCCTACAATGAGCAGTTCTTC

v_call: TRBV24-1
d_call: -
clone_size: -
j_call: TRBJ2-1
cdr3_aa: CATSAMYGTAGYNEQFF
cdr3_nt: TGTGCCACCAGTGCAATGTACGGGACAGCGGGTTACAATGAGCAGTTCTTC

v_call: TRBV15
d_call: -
clone_size: -
j_call: TRBJ1-2
cdr3_aa: CATGGENLTGNYGYTF
cdr3_nt: TGTGCCACCGGAGGAGAGAACCTAACAGGGAACTATGGCTACACCTTC

v_call: TRBV5-1
d_call: -
clone_size: few
j_call: TRBJ1-2
cdr3_aa: CASSLVGRLAESNYGYTF
cdr3_nt: TGCGCCAGCAGCTTAGTGGGGAGGTTGGCAGAGTCTAACTATGGCTACACCTTC

v_call: TRBV29-1
d_call: TRBD1
clone_size: -
j_call: TRBJ1-2
cdr3_aa: CSAPGQGAVGYTF
cdr3_nt: TGCAGCGCCCCGGGACAGGGGGCGGTTGGCTACACCTTC

v_call: TRBV28
d_call: -
clone_size: -
j_call: TRBJ1-5
cdr3_aa: CANRGGVGNQPQHF
cdr3_nt: TGTGCCAACCGGGGGGGGGTCGGTAATCAGCCCCAGCATTTT

v_call: TRBV3-1/TRBV3-2
d_call: -
clone_size: -
j_call: TRBJ1-2
cdr3_aa: CASSQTGSHYGYTF
cdr3_nt: TGTGCCAGCAGCCAGACGGGGAGCCACTATGGCTACACCTTC

v_call: TRBV19
d_call: TRBD1
clone_size: once
j_call: TRBJ2-7
cdr3_aa: CASISGQSDEQYF
cdr3_nt: TGTGCCAGTATATCGGGACAGAGCGACGAGCAGTACTTC

v_call: TRBV5-1
d_call: -
clone_size: -
j_call: TRBJ1-1
cdr3_aa: CASSFTRNTEAFF
cdr3_nt: TGCGCCAGCAGCTTCACCAGGAACACTGAAGCTTTCTTT

v_call: TRBV5-6
d_call: -
clone_size: -
j_call: TRBJ1-4
cdr3_aa: CASSLAANEKLFF
cdr3_nt: TGTGCCAGCAGCTTGGCGGCTAATGAAAAACTGTTTTTT

v_call: TRBV4-1
d_call: -
clone_size: once
j_call: TRBJ2-2
cdr3_aa: CASSQPGSNTGELFF
cdr3_nt: TGCGCCAGCAGCCAACCGGGATCGAACACCGGGGAGCTGTTTTTT

v_call: TRBV2
d_call: -
clone_size: once
j_call: TRBJ2-1
cdr3_aa: CASSPRDSHYNEQFF
cdr3_nt: TGTGCCAGCAGCCCAAGGGACTCTCACTACAATGAGCAGTTCTTC

v_call: TRBV14
d_call: -
clone_size: -
j_call: TRBJ2-7
cdr3_aa: CASSSTQTGEQYF
cdr3_nt: TGTGCCAGCAGCTCGACCCAGACGGGAGAGCAGTACTTC

v_call: TRBV11-2
d_call: -
clone_size: few
j_call: TRBJ2-5
cdr3_aa: CASSFGGRQTQYF
cdr3_nt: TGTGCCAGCAGCTTCGGAGGCAGGCAGACCCAGTACTTC

v_call: TRBV6-5
d_call: TRBD1
clone_size: -
j_call: TRBJ1-5
cdr3_aa: CASSSTGGDQPQHF
cdr3_nt: TGTGCCAGCAGTTCTACAGGGGGCGATCAGCCCCAGCATTTT

v_call: TRBV24-1
d_call: -
clone_size: -
j_call: TRBJ2-2
cdr3_aa: CATSDLGVGPEWGHAGELFF
cdr3_nt: TGTGCCACCAGTGATCTGGGGGTCGGCCCAGAGTGGGGGCACGCCGGGGAGCTGTTTTTT

v_call: TRBV7-2
d_call: -
clone_size: -
j_call: TRBJ1-5
cdr3_aa: CASSLDNPPNQPQHF
cdr3_nt: TGTGCCAGCAGCTTAGATAATCCCCCCAATCAGCCCCAGCATTTT

v_call: TRBV27
d_call: -
clone_size: few
j_call: TRBJ1-5
cdr3_aa: CASSLKGAEQPQHF
cdr3_nt: TGTGCCAGCAGTTTAAAAGGGGCTGAGCAGCCCCAGCATTTT

v_call: TRBV2
d_call: -
clone_size: -
j_call: TRBJ2-1
cdr3_aa: CASSKERGSYNEQFF
cdr3_nt: TGTGCCAGCAGTAAGGAAAGGGGTTCCTACAATGAGCAGTTCTTC

v_call: TRBV7-9
d_call: -
clone_size: -
j_call: TRBJ2-3
cdr3_aa: CAQSTDLVQYF
cdr3_nt: TGTGCCCAGTCGACGGACTTGGTGCAGTATTTT

v_call: TRBV7-8
d_call: TRBD1
clone_size: once
j_call: TRBJ1-2
cdr3_aa: CASSLGDSYGYTF
cdr3_nt: TGTGCCAGCAGCTTAGGGGACAGCTATGGCTACACCTTC

v_call: TRBV18
d_call: -
clone_size: once
j_call: TRBJ1-5
cdr3_aa: CASSPPRSGGVNQPQHF
cdr3_nt: TGTGCCAGCTCACCACCAAGGTCGGGGGGTGTAAATCAGCCCCAGCATTTT

v_call: TRBV6-5
d_call: -
clone_size: -
j_call: TRBJ2-3
cdr3_aa: CASSRGYSDTQYF
cdr3_nt: TGTGCCAGCAGCCGCGGATATTCAGATACGCAGTATTTT

v_call: TRBV12-5
d_call: -
clone_size: -
j_call: TRBJ2-7
cdr3_aa: CASGPFTDYEQYF
cdr3_nt: TGTGCTAGTGGTCCCTTTACAGACTACGAGCAGTACTTC

v_call: TRBV27
d_call: -
clone_size: many
j_call: TRBJ1-6
cdr3_aa: CASSLGGWDSPLHF
cdr3_nt: TGTGCCAGCAGCCTCGGCGGCTGGGATTCACCCCTCCACTTT

v_call: TRBV29-1
d_call: -
clone_size: -
j_call: TRBJ1-2
cdr3_aa: CSSQAGSEGYTF
cdr3_nt: TGCAGCTCCCAGGCGGGGTCGGAGGGCTACACCTTC

v_call: TRBV27
d_call: TRBD1
clone_size: -
j_call: TRBJ2-1
cdr3_aa: CASKGQGNGEQFF
cdr3_nt: TGTGCCAGCAAGGGACAGGGCAATGGGGAGCAGTTCTTC

v_call: TRBV6-5
d_call: TRBD2
clone_size: few
j_call: TRBJ2-3
cdr3_aa: CATRENSGSTDTQYF
cdr3_nt: TGTGCCACCAGGGAGAATAGCGGGAGCACAGATACGCAGTATTTT

v_call: TRBV4-1
d_call: TRBD1
clone_size: -
j_call: TRBJ1-6
cdr3_aa: CASSRETGSVNSPLHF
cdr3_nt: TGCGCCAGCAGCCGAGAGACAGGGTCGGTCAATTCACCCCTCCACTTT

v_call: TRBV18
d_call: -
clone_size: -
j_call: TRBJ1-5
cdr3_aa: CASSPSSAYSNQPQHF
cdr3_nt: TGTGCCAGCTCACCATCGTCTGCCTATAGCAATCAGCCCCAGCATTTT

v_call: TRBV28
d_call: -
clone_size: -
j_call: TRBJ2-3
cdr3_aa: CASNPLPTDTQYF
cdr3_nt: TGTGCCAGCAATCCCCTACCCACAGATACGCAGTATTTT

v_call: TRBV7-9
d_call: TRBD1
clone_size: -
j_call: TRBJ1-5
cdr3_aa: CASSAGQISNQPQHF
cdr3_nt: TGTGCCAGCAGCGCGGGACAGATTAGCAATCAGCCCCAGCATTTT

v_call: TRBV7-2
d_call: -
clone_size: once
j_call: TRBJ2-7
cdr3_aa: CASSSSSPTTYEQYF
cdr3_nt: TGTGCCAGCAGCTCGAGTTCCCCTACCACCTACGAGCAGTACTTC

v_call: TRBV12-5
d_call: TRBD2
clone_size: -
j_call: TRBJ2-2
cdr3_aa: CASAESGRVGELFF
cdr3_nt: TGTGCTAGTGCCGAAAGCGGGAGGGTCGGGGAGCTGTTTTTT

v_call: TRBV9
d_call: -
clone_size: -
j_call: TRBJ1-3
cdr3_aa: CASSKGGAGNTIYF
cdr3_nt: TGTGCCAGCAGCAAAGGGGGAGCTGGAAACACCATATATTTT

v_call: TRBV12-5
d_call: -
clone_size: -
j_call: TRBJ2-1
cdr3_aa: CASGLGHFASRYNEQFF
cdr3_nt: TGTGCTAGTGGTTTGGGCCACTTTGCCTCAAGATACAATGAGCAGTTCTTC

v_call: TRBV5-1
d_call: TRBD2
clone_size: -
j_call: TRBJ2-7
cdr3_aa: CASSYLPGLASSSYEQYF
cdr3_nt: TGCGCCAGCAGCTACCTCCCGGGACTAGCTTCAAGCTCCTACGAGCAGTACTTC

v_call: TRBV12-3/TRBV12-4
d_call: -
clone_size: -
j_call: TRBJ2-7
cdr3_aa: CASSLAFYEQYF
cdr3_nt: TGTGCCAGCAGCCTGGCTTTCTACGAGCAGTACTTC

v_call: TRBV7-3
d_call: TRBD2
clone_size: -
j_call: TRBJ2-1
cdr3_aa: CASSPLAGGSNEQFF
cdr3_nt: TGTGCCAGCAGCCCACTAGCGGGAGGCTCAAATGAGCAGTTCTTC

v_call: TRBV29-1
d_call: TRBD1
clone_size: -
j_call: TRBJ1-2
cdr3_aa: CSVADRGIGYTF
cdr3_nt: TGCAGCGTTGCTGACAGGGGGATTGGCTACACCTTC

v_call: TRBV19
d_call: -
clone_size: few
j_call: TRBJ2-3
cdr3_aa: CASSAQQGTDTQYF
cdr3_nt: TGTGCCAGTAGTGCCCAACAGGGAACAGATACGCAGTATTTT

v_call: TRBV29-1
d_call: TRBD2
clone_size: -
j_call: TRBJ2-1
cdr3_aa: CSVGVSGTDQNEQFF
cdr3_nt: TGCAGCGTTGGAGTTAGCGGGACCGACCAAAATGAGCAGTTCTTC

v_call: TRBV24-1
d_call: TRBD2
clone_size: -
j_call: TRBJ2-5
cdr3_aa: CATSDRTSGSGETQYF
cdr3_nt: TGTGCCACCAGTGACAGAACTAGCGGGAGTGGAGAGACCCAGTACTTC

v_call: TRBV19
d_call: -
clone_size: -
j_call: TRBJ1-3
cdr3_aa: CASRRGGPAGSGNTIYF
cdr3_nt: TGTGCCAGTAGAAGGGGGGGTCCCGCAGGCTCTGGAAACACCATATATTTT

v_call: TRBV29-1
d_call: TRBD2
clone_size: -
j_call: TRBJ2-1
cdr3_aa: CSVALLTSANEQFF
cdr3_nt: TGCAGCGTTGCCCTCCTGACTAGCGCCAATGAGCAGTTCTTC

v_call: TRBV11-3
d_call: -
clone_size: -
j_call: TRBJ2-1
cdr3_aa: CASSLVSKRRVYNEQFF
cdr3_nt: TGTGCCAGCAGCTTAGTCTCTAAGCGGCGTGTGTACAATGAGCAGTTCTTC

v_call: TRBV6-4
d_call: -
clone_size: -
j_call: TRBJ2-5
cdr3_aa: CASSVTGGPQETQYF
cdr3_nt: TGTGCCAGCAGTGTCACAGGCGGTCCCCAAGAGACCCAGTACTTC

v_call: TRBV6-5
d_call: -
clone_size: -
j_call: TRBJ2-4
cdr3_aa: CASMTVANIQYF
cdr3_nt: TGTGCCAGCATGACAGTAGCTAACATTCAGTACTTC

v_call: TRBV18
d_call: -
clone_size: -
j_call: TRBJ2-2
cdr3_aa: CASRENEAVGELFF
cdr3_nt: TGTGCCAGCCGGGAGAATGAGGCGGTCGGGGAGCTGTTTTTT

v_call: TRBV7-6
d_call: -
clone_size: -
j_call: TRBJ1-4
cdr3_aa: CASSLDKRGTNEKLFF
cdr3_nt: TGTGCCAGCAGCTTAGATAAAAGGGGAACTAATGAAAAACTGTTTTTT

v_call: TRBV7-3
d_call: TRBD1
clone_size: -
j_call: TRBJ2-1
cdr3_aa: CASSMTGSAYNEQFF
cdr3_nt: TGTGCCAGCAGCATGACAGGGAGCGCCTACAATGAGCAGTTCTTC

v_call: TRBV7-9
d_call: -
clone_size: -
j_call: TRBJ1-2
cdr3_aa: CASSPGTPGDGYTF
cdr3_nt: TGTGCCAGCAGCCCGGGGACACCCGGGGATGGCTACACCTTC